A single sample is the source of the 10 T cell receptor beta chains below, sequenced in a study of T cell responses to AZD1222 COVID-19 vaccine. Clones were read by immunoSEQ multiplex PCR, and TCRdb kept only the in-frame ones, dropping some. In all, the sample yields over 140,000 clones. The sequencing input was peripheral blood. The receptors derive from an adult in good health.

The CDR3 DNA follows: TGTGCCAGCAGTTTAACAGTTCTGAACACTGAAGCTTTCTTT. Protein: CASSLTVLNTEAFF. The rearrangement joins TRBV27 to TRBJ1-1; D is ambiguous. Germline CDR1 reads MNHEY; CDR2 reads SMNVEV (reference sequence). CDR3 length: 14 residues. With 2 bases removed from V and 0 bases from J, the gap between germline ends came to 7 bases.

The J gene is TRBJ1-6, the V gene TRBV10-1; possibly TRBD1 for D (5 bases). Germline V gene sequence: CDR1 WNHNN, CDR2 SYGVQD (reference sequence). The CDR3 covers 16 residues. The ends were cut back, 0 bases at V and 0 bases at J, with 6 bases in the middle. This CDR3 is CASSESGGSYNSPLHF. The DNA of the CDR3 is TGCGCCAGCAGTGAGTCGGGGGGCTCCTATAATTCACCCCTCCACTTT.

Here the CDR3 reads CASKEGTNYGYTF. The CDR3 DNA sequence: TGTGCCAGCAAGGAGGGTACTAACTATGGCTACACCTTC. This chain links TRBV28 with TRBJ1-2; no clear D. CDR3 size: 13 residues. V lost 7 bases and J lost 0, with 9 bases in between. The germline CDR1 and CDR2 sequences are MDHEN and SYDVKM.

V gene TRBV2 combines with J gene TRBJ2-3, with a weak D call TRBD2 (5 bases). V was cut by 6 bases and J by 5 bases, with 12 bases left in between. Germline values: CDR1 SNHLY, CDR2 FYNNEI. The CDR3 covers 13 residues. In DNA, the CDR3 is TGTGCCAGCAGACTAGATCTTAGAGATACGCAGTATTTT. Translated: CASRLDLRDTQYF.

The rearrangement links TRBV28 to TRBJ2-2; D is unresolved. V lost 1 base to trimming and J lost 5 bases, with 2 bases between them. The CDR3 has 12 amino acids. Germline-derived CDR1 and CDR2 are MDHEN and SYDVKM. The CDR3 region is CASSLSTGELFF. In DNA form, the CDR3 reads TGTGCCAGCAGTTTATCGACCGGGGAGCTGTTTTTT.

J is TRBJ2-5 and V is TRBV30; TRBD2 matches 12 bases. The V segment lost 0 bases and the J segment 4 bases; nucleotides outside the gene matches: 6. This CDR3 is 16 amino acids long. Germline V gene sequence: CDR1 GTSNPN, CDR2 SVGIG (reference sequence). This chain's CDR3 is CAWSVGLAGGRETQYF. The CDR3 nucleotides are TGTGCCTGGAGTGTAGGGCTAGCGGGGGGGCGAGAGACCCAGTACTTC.

The chain links TRBV5-6 to TRBJ2-1; 8 positions agree with TRBD2. The CDR3 runs to 12 residues. V was pared by 4 bases and J by 9 bases, with 3 bases of the junction left unmatched. CDR1 is SGHDT and CDR2 is YYEEEE in the germline V gene. The CDR3 DNA is TGTGCCAGCAGCCCGGGAGGGGGTGAGCAGTTCTTC. Translated: CASSPGGGEQFF.

The J gene is TRBJ1-6, the V gene TRBV5-4; 7 bases align to TRBD1. Per the germline V gene, CDR1 is SGHNT and CDR2 is YYREEE (reference sequence). The V gene end was trimmed by 5 bases and the J gene end by 6 bases; junction bases not matched to a gene: 5. This CDR3 spans 14 amino acids. CDR3 amino acids: CASRPAGGNSPLHF. In DNA, the CDR3 is TGTGCCAGCAGACCCGCAGGGGGTAATTCACCCCTCCACTTT. Full variable domain (missing parts from reference TRBV5-4 and TRBJ1-6): ETGVTQSPTHLIKTRGQQVTLRCSSQSGHNTVSWYQQALGQGPQFIFQYYREEENGRGNFPPRFSGLQFPNYSSELNVNALELDDSALYLCASRPAGGNSPLHFGNGTRLTVT.

V usage is TRBV3-1 (or the pseudogene TRBV3-2) and J usage is TRBJ2-3, with TRBD2 matching over 12 bases. CDR3 length equals 18 residues. The germline gives CDR1 LGHDT, CDR2 YNNKEL (reference sequence). Losses at the gene ends were 1 base for V and 4 bases for J; bases not matched to a gene: 9. For the CDR3, the DNA is TGTGCCAGCAGCCAAGGACCCTACCTAGCGGGGGGGGCAGATACGCAGTATTTT. As protein: CASSQGPYLAGGADTQYF.

The chain joins TRBV4-1 to TRBJ1-2, with 7 bases matching TRBD1. The V segment lost 3 bases and the J segment 8 bases; nucleotides outside the gene matches: 12. CDR1 and CDR2 (germline): MGHRA, YSYEKL. This CDR3 contains 15 residues. CDR3: CASSQGTESIKGYTF. DNA for the CDR3: TGCGCCAGCAGCCAGGGGACAGAGTCTATTAAGGGCTACACCTTC.